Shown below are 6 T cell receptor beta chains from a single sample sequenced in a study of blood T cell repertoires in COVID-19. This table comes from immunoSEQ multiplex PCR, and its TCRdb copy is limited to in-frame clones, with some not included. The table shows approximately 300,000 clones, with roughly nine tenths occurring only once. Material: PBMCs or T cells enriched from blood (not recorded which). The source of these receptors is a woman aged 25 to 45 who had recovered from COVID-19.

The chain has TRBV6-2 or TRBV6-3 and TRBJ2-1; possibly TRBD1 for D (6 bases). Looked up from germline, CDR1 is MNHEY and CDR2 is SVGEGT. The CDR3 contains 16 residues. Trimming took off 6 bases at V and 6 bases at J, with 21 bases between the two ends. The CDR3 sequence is CASSPYTGMEANEQFF. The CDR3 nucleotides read TGTGCCAGCAGCCCTTATACAGGGATGGAGGCCAATGAGCAGTTCTTC.

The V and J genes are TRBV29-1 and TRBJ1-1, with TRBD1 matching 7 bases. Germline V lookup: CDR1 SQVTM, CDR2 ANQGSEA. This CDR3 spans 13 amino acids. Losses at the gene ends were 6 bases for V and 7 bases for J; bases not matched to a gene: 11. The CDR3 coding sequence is TGCAGCGTCGGTCAAGGGGGCCTGGGTGAAGCTTTCTTT. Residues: CSVGQGGLGEAFF. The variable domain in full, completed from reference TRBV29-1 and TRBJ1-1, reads SAVISQKPSRDICQRGTSLTIQCQVDSQVTMMFWYRQQPGQSLTLIATANQGSEATYESGFVIDKFPISRPNLTFSTLTVSNMSPEDSSIYLCSVGQGGLGEAFFGQGTRLTVV.

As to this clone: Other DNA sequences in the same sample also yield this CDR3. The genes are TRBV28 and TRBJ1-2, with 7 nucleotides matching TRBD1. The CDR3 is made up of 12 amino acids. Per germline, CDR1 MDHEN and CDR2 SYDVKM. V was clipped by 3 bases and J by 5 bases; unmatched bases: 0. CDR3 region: CASSLGQYGYTF. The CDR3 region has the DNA TGTGCCAGCAGTTTGGGACAGTATGGCTACACCTTC.

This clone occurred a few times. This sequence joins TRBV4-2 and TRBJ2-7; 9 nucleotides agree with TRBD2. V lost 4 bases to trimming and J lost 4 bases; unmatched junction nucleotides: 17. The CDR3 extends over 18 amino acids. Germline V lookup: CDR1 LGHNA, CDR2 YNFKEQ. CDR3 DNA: TGTGCCAGCAGCCGCGAGTTAGGGAGTAGCGGGAGTCTATACGAGCAGTACTTC. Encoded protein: CASSRELGSSGSLYEQYF.

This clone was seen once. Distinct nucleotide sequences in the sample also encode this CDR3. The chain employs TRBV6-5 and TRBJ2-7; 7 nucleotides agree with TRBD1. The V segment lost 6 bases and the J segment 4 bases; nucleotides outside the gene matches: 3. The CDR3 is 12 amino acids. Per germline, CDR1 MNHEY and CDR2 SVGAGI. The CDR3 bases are TGTGCCAGCAGCAGGGACAGATACGAGCAGTACTTC. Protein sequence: CASSRDRYEQYF.

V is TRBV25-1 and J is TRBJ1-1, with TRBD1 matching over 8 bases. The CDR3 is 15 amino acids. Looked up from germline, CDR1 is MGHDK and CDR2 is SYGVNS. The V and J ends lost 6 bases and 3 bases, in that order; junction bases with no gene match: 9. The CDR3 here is CASRPGQGTDTEAFF. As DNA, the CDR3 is TGTGCCAGCAGACCCGGACAGGGTACGGACACTGAAGCTTTCTTT.